The T cell receptor (beta chain) described here comes from a study of regulatory T cells in long-lasting Graves disease. Time point given: persistent/refractory GD, antithyroid drugs over 5 years with positive TRAb. Extracted RNA from PBMCs served as the source of the TCR library. This clonotype has ten or more counts. Construction of TCR beta libraries relied on iRepertoire HTBI primers and on Arm-PCR targeting CDR3 regions. MiXCR was run by TCRdb on the multiplex PCR reads, yielding one entry per CDR3 protein. The sample yields a few hundred thousand distinct CDR3 sequences, roughly 21% seen once. From germline, CDR1 is KGHDR and CDR2 SFDVKD. The CDR3 has 15 residues. With 2 bases removed from V and 4 bases from J, the gap between germline ends came to 10 bases.

This chain uses TRBV24-1 with TRBJ2-2; D gene unclear. The clonotype was recovered from a female donor with Graves disease. Sequencing used peripheral blood mononuclear cells (PBMCs), obtained when the disease was refractory, from a patient treated with antithyroid drugs. The CDR3 reads CATSDSWGSTGELFF. The CDR3 nucleotides read TGTGCCACCAGTGATTCGTGGGGAAGCACCGGGGAGCTGTTTTTT.